This TCR beta chain came from a study of a mutant IDH1 vaccine in newly diagnosed glioma. Study background: The vaccination schedule gave patients eight doses in weeks 1, 3, 5, 7, 11, 15, 19 and 23. The treated population exhibited a male proportion of around 62%, a female proportion of around 38%, and a mean age of around 40 years. Every participant had undergone radiotherapy, temozolomide, or both before, and most underwent both. Study-wide results and limits: Detectable vaccine-induced immune responses arose in around 93% of patients.

In the case of this clone: The antigen remains undetermined.

The CDR3 is made up of 15 amino acids. Germline-derived CDR1 and CDR2 are SGHAT and FQNNGV. Trimming took 2 bases from V and 6 from J, leaving 15 bases between them. The time point was: week 11, during vaccination. With topical imiquimod, each dose of the vaccine consisted of 300 ug of mutant IDH1 20-mer peptide. The assay was immunoSEQ multiplex PCR, and TCRdb's table has in-frame clones only and misses some. The sample gives roughly 25,000 clones, about 80% of which show up once; just over 8% is in the top ten. The clonotype was recovered from a man aged 40-49 years with glioma. This specimen consisted of PBMCs, obtained from a glioma patient whose treatment included an IDH1 peptide vaccine. The chain uses TRBV11-2 and TRBJ2-3, with D possibly matching TRBD2 (6 bases). The CDR3 here is CASSLITGERDTQYF. CDR3 sequence (DNA): TGTGCCAGCAGCTTAATCACGGGAGAGAGGGATACGCAGTATTTT.